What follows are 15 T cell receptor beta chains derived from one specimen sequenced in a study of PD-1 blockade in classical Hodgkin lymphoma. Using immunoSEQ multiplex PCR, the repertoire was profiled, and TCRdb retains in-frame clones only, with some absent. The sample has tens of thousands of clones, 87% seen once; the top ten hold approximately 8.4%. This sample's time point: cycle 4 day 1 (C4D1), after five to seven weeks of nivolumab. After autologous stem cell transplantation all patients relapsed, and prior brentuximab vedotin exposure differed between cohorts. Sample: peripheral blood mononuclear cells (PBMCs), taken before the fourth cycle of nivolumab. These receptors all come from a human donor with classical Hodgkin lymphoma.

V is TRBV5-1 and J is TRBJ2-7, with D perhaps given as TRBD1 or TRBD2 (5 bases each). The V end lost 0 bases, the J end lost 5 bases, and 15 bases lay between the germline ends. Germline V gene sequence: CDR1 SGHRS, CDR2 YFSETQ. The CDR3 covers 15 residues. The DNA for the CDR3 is TGCGCCAGCAGCTTGGTCCGGGGCGGATCGGACGAGCAGTACTTC. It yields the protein CASSLVRGGSDEQYF.

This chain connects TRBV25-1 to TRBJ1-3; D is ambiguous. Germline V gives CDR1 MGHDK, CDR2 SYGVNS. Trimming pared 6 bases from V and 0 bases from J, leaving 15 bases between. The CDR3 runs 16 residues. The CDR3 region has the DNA TGTGCCAGCAGACCCCGGGGAGGGCCCTCTGGAAACACCATATATTTT. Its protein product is CASRPRGGPSGNTIYF. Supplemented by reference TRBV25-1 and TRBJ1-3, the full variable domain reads EADIYQTPRYLVIGTGKKITLECSQTMGHDKMYWYQQDPGMELHLIHYSYGVNSTEKGDLSSESTVSRIRTEHFPLTLESARPSHTSQYLCASRPRGGPSGNTIYFGEGSWLTVV.

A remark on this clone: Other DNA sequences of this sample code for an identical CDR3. CDR3 region: CASSLEGGGNQPQHF. CDR3 nucleotides: TGCGCCAGCAGCTTGGAGGGGGGGGGCAATCAGCCCCAGCATTTT. The chain combines TRBV5-1 with TRBJ1-5, with D tentatively TRBD1 (6 bases). Germline V gene sequence: CDR1 SGHRS, CDR2 YFSETQ. The ends were cut back, 0 bases at V and 2 bases at J, with 9 bases in the middle. CDR3 length equals 15 residues.

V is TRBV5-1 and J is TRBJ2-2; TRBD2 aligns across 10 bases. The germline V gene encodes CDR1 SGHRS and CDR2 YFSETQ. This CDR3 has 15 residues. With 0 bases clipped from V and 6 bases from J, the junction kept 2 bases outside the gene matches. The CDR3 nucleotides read TGCGCCAGCAGCTTGGACCTAGCGGGGGCCGGGGAGCTGTTTTTT. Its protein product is CASSLDLAGAGELFF.

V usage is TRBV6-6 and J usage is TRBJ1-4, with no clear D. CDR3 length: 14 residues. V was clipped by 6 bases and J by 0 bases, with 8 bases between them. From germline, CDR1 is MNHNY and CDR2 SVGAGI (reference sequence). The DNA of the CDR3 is TGTGCCAGCAGAACGGACCCAACTAATGAAAAACTGTTTTTT. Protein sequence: CASRTDPTNEKLFF.

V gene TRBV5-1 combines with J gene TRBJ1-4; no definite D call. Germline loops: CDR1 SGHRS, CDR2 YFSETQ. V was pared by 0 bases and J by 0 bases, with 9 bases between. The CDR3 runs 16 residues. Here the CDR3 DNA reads TGCGCCAGCAGCTTGGACAGACTTGCAACTAATGAAAAACTGTTTTTT. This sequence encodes CASSLDRLATNEKLFF.

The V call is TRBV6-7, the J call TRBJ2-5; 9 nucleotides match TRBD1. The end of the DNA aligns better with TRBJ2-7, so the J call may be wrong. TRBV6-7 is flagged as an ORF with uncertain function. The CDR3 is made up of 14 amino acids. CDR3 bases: TGTGCCAGCAGTTACCCGGGACAGGGCGGCGAGCAGTACTTC. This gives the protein CASSYPGQGGEQYF.

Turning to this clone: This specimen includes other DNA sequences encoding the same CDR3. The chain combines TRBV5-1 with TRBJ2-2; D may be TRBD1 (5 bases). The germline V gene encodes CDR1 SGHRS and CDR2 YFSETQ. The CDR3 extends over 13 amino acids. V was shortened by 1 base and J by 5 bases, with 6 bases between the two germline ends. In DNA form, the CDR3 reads TGCGCCAGCAGCTTGCAGGGTACCGGGGAGCTGTTTTTT. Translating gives CASSLQGTGELFF.

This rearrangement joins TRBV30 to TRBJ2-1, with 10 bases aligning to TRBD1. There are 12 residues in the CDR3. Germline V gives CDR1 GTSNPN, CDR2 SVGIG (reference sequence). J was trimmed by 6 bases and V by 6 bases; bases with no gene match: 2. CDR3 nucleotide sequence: TGTGCCTGCCGGGACAGGGGCAATGAGCAGTTCTTC. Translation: CACRDRGNEQFF.

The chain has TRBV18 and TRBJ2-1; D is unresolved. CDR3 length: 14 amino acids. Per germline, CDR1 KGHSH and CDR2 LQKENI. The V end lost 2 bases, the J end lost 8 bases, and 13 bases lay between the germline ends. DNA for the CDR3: TGTGCCAGCTCACCAGGTCCGGTGGAAGATGAGCAGTTCTTC. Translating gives CASSPGPVEDEQFF.

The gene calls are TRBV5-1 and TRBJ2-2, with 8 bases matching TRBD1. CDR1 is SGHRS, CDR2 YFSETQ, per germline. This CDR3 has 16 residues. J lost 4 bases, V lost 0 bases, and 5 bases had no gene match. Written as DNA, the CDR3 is TGCGCCAGCAGCTTGGGCCCACAGGGGGGCACCGGGGAGCTGTTTTTT. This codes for CASSLGPQGGTGELFF.

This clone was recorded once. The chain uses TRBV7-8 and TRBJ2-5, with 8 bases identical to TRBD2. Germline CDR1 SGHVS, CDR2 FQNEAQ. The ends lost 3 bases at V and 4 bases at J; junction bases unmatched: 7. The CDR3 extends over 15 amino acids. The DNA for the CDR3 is TGTGCCAGCAGCTTTGTCGGGGGGGGCGCAGAGACCCAGTACTTC. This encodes CASSFVGGGAETQYF.

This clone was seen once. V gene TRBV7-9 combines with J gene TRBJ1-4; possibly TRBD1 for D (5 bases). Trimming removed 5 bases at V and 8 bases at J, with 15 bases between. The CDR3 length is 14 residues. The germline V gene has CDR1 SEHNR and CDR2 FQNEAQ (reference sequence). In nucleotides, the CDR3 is TGTGCCAGCAGCCAAAAGGGACCTTCCGAAAAACTGTTTTTT. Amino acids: CASSQKGPSEKLFF. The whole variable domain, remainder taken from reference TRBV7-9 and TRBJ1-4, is DTGVSQNPRHKITKRGQNVTFRCDPISEHNRLYWYRQTLGQGPEFLTYFQNEAQLEKSRLLSDRFSAERPKGSFSTLEIQRTEQGDSAMYLCASSQKGPSEKLFFGSGTQLSVL.

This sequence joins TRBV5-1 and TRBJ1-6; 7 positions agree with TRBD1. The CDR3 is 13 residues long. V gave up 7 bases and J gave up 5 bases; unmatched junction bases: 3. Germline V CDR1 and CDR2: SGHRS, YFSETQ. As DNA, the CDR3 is TGCGCCAGCGGACAGGCGAATAATTCACCCCTCCACTTT. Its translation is CASGQANNSPLHF. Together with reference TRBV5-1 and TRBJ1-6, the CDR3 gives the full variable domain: KAGVTQTPRYLIKTRGQQVTLSCSPISGHRSVSWYQQTPGQGLQFLFEYFSETQRNKGNFPGRFSGRQFSNSRSEMNVSTLELGDSALYLCASGQANNSPLHFGNGTRLTVT.

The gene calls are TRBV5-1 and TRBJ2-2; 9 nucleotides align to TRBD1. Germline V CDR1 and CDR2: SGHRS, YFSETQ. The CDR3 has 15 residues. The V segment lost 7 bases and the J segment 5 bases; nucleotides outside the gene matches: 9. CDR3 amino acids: CASVASQGATGELFF. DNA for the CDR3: TGCGCCAGCGTTGCCTCACAGGGGGCGACCGGGGAGCTGTTTTTT.